Listed below are T cell receptor beta chains from one sample, sequenced in a study of identifying expanded T cells in peripheral blood. Generated by immunoSEQ multiplex PCR, the TCRdb table keeps only in-frame clones and is missing some. The sample comprises under 130,000 clones, 80% to 90% of which are singletons, and approximately 16% rests with the top ten. Sequenced sample: blood. The receptor set was obtained from a person aged 18-69 years in good health. The conserved cysteine and the conserved F or W are not part of the CDR3 here. Fields, in order: clone size, V gene, J gene, CDR3 protein. The listing skips clone size in some rows; elsewhere it reads once, few, many or a size class.

abundance: NA
v_gene: TRBV7-9
j_gene: TRBJ1-2
CDR3aa: ASSLIRPRGAGNYGYT

abundance: NA
v_gene: TRBV29-1
j_gene: TRBJ1-1
CDR3aa: SVADSGEAF

abundance: NA
v_gene: TRBV10-3
j_gene: TRBJ2-5
CDR3aa: AISGWQETQY

abundance: NA
v_gene: TRBV5-4
j_gene: TRBJ2-1
CDR3aa: ASSPGGDQSYNEQF

abundance: NA
v_gene: TRBV5-6
j_gene: TRBJ1-1
CDR3aa: ASSFLAGGTEAF

abundance: NA
v_gene: TRBV10-1
j_gene: TRBJ1-4
CDR3aa: ASLGTGVKEKLF

abundance: NA
v_gene: TRBV10-2
j_gene: TRBJ2-7
CDR3aa: ASSDSSSYEQY

abundance: NA
v_gene: TRBV15
j_gene: TRBJ1-3
CDR3aa: ATSRTGGSGNTIY

abundance: NA
v_gene: TRBV7-6
j_gene: TRBJ2-2
CDR3aa: ASSPGGSTGELF

abundance: NA
v_gene: TRBV5-1
j_gene: TRBJ2-7
CDR3aa: ASSLEGALLEQY

abundance: once
v_gene: TRBV9
j_gene: TRBJ2-3
CDR3aa: ASSPRGDSTDTQY

abundance: NA
v_gene: TRBV28
j_gene: TRBJ2-1
CDR3aa: ASSLTLNTYNEQF

abundance: NA
v_gene: TRBV15
j_gene: TRBJ1-6
CDR3aa: ATSRDRPSSYNSPLH

abundance: once
v_gene: TRBV6-6
j_gene: TRBJ1-6
CDR3aa: ASSQSRQGNSPLH

abundance: few
v_gene: TRBV6-5
j_gene: TRBJ1-2
CDR3aa: ASMRNYGYT